In this sample, the clone carrying this T cell receptor (beta chain) turned up many times. The target antigen is unknown. TCRdb re-derived calls from the reads in MiXCR, one entry per CDR3 protein. The profile shows about 140,000 distinct CDR3 sequences, roughly 6% of them singletons. The data were obtained in a study of T cell repertoires in cytomegalovirus infection. Study information: Evidence of both CMV infection and a matching HLA type came from public TCR beta signatures.

Germline CDR1 reads DFQATT; CDR2 reads SNEGSKA (reference sequence). V dropped 4 bases and J dropped 2 bases, with 9 bases sitting between them. The CDR3 consists of 12 residues. General observations from the study: Clonotype analysis showed dominance of the ex vivo response by HLA-C-restricted CMV-specific TCR beta clonotypes. Using cumulative public TCR beta family frequency, the authors identified those who carried CMV together with the relevant HLA.

The TCR originated in a human donor in good health (CMV status not recorded). Some clones in this sample may be carry-over from other donors' samples. Sequenced sample: PBMCs. The V and J genes are TRBV20-1 and TRBJ2-7, with D hard to call. The CDR3 nucleotides are TGCAGTGCTATCCCTGGAGCCTACGAGCAGTACTTC. Protein: CSAIPGAYEQYF.